Listed below are T cell receptor beta chains from one sample, sequenced in a study of early T cells in non-severe SARS-CoV-2 infection. TCRdb reprocessed the 5' RACE reads with MiXCR, giving one entry per CDR3 protein. This table has 100,000 to 130,000 distinct CDR3 sequences, around 10% appearing once. Sequencing was done on a sample of whole blood. The origin of the receptors is an adult who was a healthcare worker with PCR-confirmed SARS-CoV-2 infection or an uninfected control (not recorded which). The CDR3 runs from the conserved cysteine through the conserved F or W. A D gene is named only where the DNA matches it firmly. Clone size, where shown, is once, few, many, or a class for clones that have expanded.

CDR3 length: 17; D gene: TRBD1; J gene: TRBJ2-7; V gene: TRBV6-1; clone size: -; CDR3 DNA: TGTGCCAGCAGTCGCGGGACAGGGGGTAACTATCCCTACGAGCAGTACTTC; CDR3 protein: CASSRGTGGNYPYEQYF
CDR3 length: 13; D gene: -; J gene: TRBJ1-4; V gene: TRBV5-5; clone size: few; CDR3 DNA: TGTGCCAGCAGCTCAACCGTTAATGAAAAACTGTTTTTT; CDR3 protein: CASSSTVNEKLFF
CDR3 length: 13; D gene: -; J gene: TRBJ1-2; V gene: TRBV7-9; clone size: few; CDR3 DNA: TGTGCCAGTAGGCTCAACCCTAACTATGGCTACACCTTC; CDR3 protein: CASRLNPNYGYTF
CDR3 length: 13; D gene: -; J gene: TRBJ2-3; V gene: TRBV24-1; clone size: few; CDR3 DNA: TGTGCCACCAGTGATTCTATTCCAGATACGCAGTATTTT; CDR3 protein: CATSDSIPDTQYF
CDR3 length: 13; D gene: -; J gene: TRBJ2-5; V gene: TRBV7-2; clone size: many; CDR3 DNA: TGTGCCAGCAGCGTGGTACTGGTGGAGACCCAGTACTTC; CDR3 protein: CASSVVLVETQYF
CDR3 length: 14; D gene: -; J gene: TRBJ2-1; V gene: TRBV6-6; clone size: many; CDR3 DNA: TGTGCCAGCAGTTATTACTTCCGAGACAATGAGCAGTTCTTC; CDR3 protein: CASSYYFRDNEQFF
CDR3 length: 12; D gene: -; J gene: TRBJ1-5; V gene: TRBV28; clone size: few; CDR3 DNA: TGTGCCAGCAGTTTGGGGCATCAGCCCCAGCATTTT; CDR3 protein: CASSLGHQPQHF
CDR3 length: 13; D gene: -; J gene: TRBJ2-1; V gene: TRBV6-6; clone size: -; CDR3 DNA: TGTGCCAGCAGACCGAGGGGGAACGATGAGCAGTTCTTC; CDR3 protein: CASRPRGNDEQFF
CDR3 length: 13; D gene: -; J gene: TRBJ2-4; V gene: TRBV7-9; clone size: many; CDR3 DNA: TGTGCCAGCAGCTTGCTTAACGGAAACATTCAGTACTTC; CDR3 protein: CASSLLNGNIQYF
CDR3 length: 15; D gene: TRBD2; J gene: TRBJ2-3; V gene: TRBV12-3/TRBV12-4; clone size: many; CDR3 DNA: TGTGCCAGCAGTTTCTGGCGGGAGGGGGCGGATACGCAGTATTTT; CDR3 protein: CASSFWREGADTQYF
CDR3 length: 13; D gene: TRBD2; J gene: TRBJ2-3; V gene: TRBV20-1; clone size: many; CDR3 DNA: TGCAGTGCTACTCCGGGGGGAACAGATACGCAGTATTTT; CDR3 protein: CSATPGGTDTQYF
CDR3 length: 16; D gene: TRBD2; J gene: TRBJ2-7; V gene: TRBV27; clone size: many; CDR3 DNA: TGTGCCAGCAGTTTAGGGCCTACTAGCGGGGTGTACGAGCAGTACTTC; CDR3 protein: CASSLGPTSGVYEQYF
CDR3 length: 13; D gene: -; J gene: TRBJ2-7; V gene: TRBV2; clone size: -; CDR3 DNA: TGTGCCAGCAGTGGGTGGTACCCCTACGAGCAGTACTTC; CDR3 protein: CASSGWYPYEQYF
CDR3 length: 16; D gene: TRBD2; J gene: TRBJ2-3; V gene: TRBV7-8; clone size: many; CDR3 DNA: TGTGCCAGCAGCTGGAGGGGTAGCGGGAGGGCCTATACGCAGTATTTT; CDR3 protein: CASSWRGSGRAYTQYF
CDR3 length: 13; D gene: -; J gene: TRBJ2-3; V gene: TRBV7-2; clone size: many; CDR3 DNA: TGTGCCAGCAGCTTAGGGGTGGGCGATACGCAGTATTTT; CDR3 protein: CASSLGVGDTQYF
CDR3 length: 18; D gene: -; J gene: TRBJ2-5; V gene: TRBV4-1; clone size: -; CDR3 DNA: TGCGCCAGCAGCCAAGATGGGGCGTCATCCTGGTACCAAGAGACCCAGTACTTC; CDR3 protein: CASSQDGASSWYQETQYF
CDR3 length: 17; D gene: -; J gene: TRBJ2-3; V gene: TRBV19; clone size: -; CDR3 DNA: TGTGCCAGTAGTCCTGACCCCCCGGGTGGTTTAGGAGATACGCAGTATTTT; CDR3 protein: CASSPDPPGGLGDTQYF
CDR3 length: 15; D gene: TRBD1; J gene: TRBJ2-3; V gene: TRBV12-3/TRBV12-4; clone size: few; CDR3 DNA: TGTGCCAGCAGCCGGGGACAGACCTCCACAGATACGCAGTATTTT; CDR3 protein: CASSRGQTSTDTQYF
CDR3 length: 15; D gene: TRBD2; J gene: TRBJ2-1; V gene: TRBV7-6; clone size: -; CDR3 DNA: TGTGCCAGCAGCTGGGGGACTAGCGTATACAATGAGCAGTTCTTC; CDR3 protein: CASSWGTSVYNEQFF
CDR3 length: 12; D gene: -; J gene: TRBJ2-7; V gene: TRBV11-2; clone size: few; CDR3 DNA: TGTGCCAGCGTCGGGTTTTCCTACGAGCAGTACTTC; CDR3 protein: CASVGFSYEQYF
CDR3 length: 15; D gene: -; J gene: TRBJ2-2; V gene: TRBV19; clone size: few; CDR3 DNA: TGTGCCAGTAGATCAGGGCACGCGAACACCGGGGAGCTGTTTTTT; CDR3 protein: CASRSGHANTGELFF
CDR3 length: 16; D gene: -; J gene: TRBJ1-5; V gene: TRBV19; clone size: many; CDR3 DNA: TGTGCCAGTAGTCGGGCCCCAGAAGGTGGCAATCAGCCCCAGCATTTT; CDR3 protein: CASSRAPEGGNQPQHF
CDR3 length: 15; D gene: TRBD1; J gene: TRBJ2-1; V gene: TRBV2; clone size: many; CDR3 DNA: TGTGCCAGCAGTGAAATCGGACAGGGTGTCGATGAGCAGTTCTTC; CDR3 protein: CASSEIGQGVDEQFF
CDR3 length: 13; D gene: -; J gene: TRBJ1-1; V gene: TRBV20-1; clone size: many; CDR3 DNA: TGCAGTGCTAGACCGTATTGGGATTCTGAAGCTTTCTTT; CDR3 protein: CSARPYWDSEAFF
CDR3 length: 14; D gene: -; J gene: TRBJ2-7; V gene: TRBV12-3/TRBV12-4; clone size: many; CDR3 DNA: TGTGCCAGCAGGAGAGACAGGCGCTCCTACGAGCAGTACTTC; CDR3 protein: CASRRDRRSYEQYF
CDR3 length: 15; D gene: TRBD2; J gene: TRBJ2-1; V gene: TRBV12-3/TRBV12-4; clone size: many; CDR3 DNA: TGTGCCAGCAGTACGGGACTAGCGGGAGTTAATGAGCAGTTCTTC; CDR3 protein: CASSTGLAGVNEQFF
CDR3 length: 13; D gene: -; J gene: TRBJ2-5; V gene: TRBV20-1; clone size: -; CDR3 DNA: TGCAGTGCTAGATTGAATTACCAAGAGACCCAGTACTTC; CDR3 protein: CSARLNYQETQYF
CDR3 length: 13; D gene: -; J gene: TRBJ1-4; V gene: TRBV10-2; clone size: few; CDR3 DNA: TGCGCCAGCAAGGTCACCTTCGCGGGAAAACTGTTTTTT; CDR3 protein: CASKVTFAGKLFF
CDR3 length: 13; D gene: -; J gene: TRBJ2-7; V gene: TRBV11-2; clone size: few; CDR3 DNA: TGTGCCAGCAGCTTAGGGCTATTCAACGAGCAGTACTTC; CDR3 protein: CASSLGLFNEQYF
CDR3 length: 15; D gene: -; J gene: TRBJ2-1; V gene: TRBV7-2; clone size: few; CDR3 DNA: TGTGCCAGCAGAACGGGGGCAGGGATAGAGGATGAGCAGTTCTTC; CDR3 protein: CASRTGAGIEDEQFF
CDR3 length: 11; D gene: -; J gene: TRBJ2-7; V gene: TRBV20-1; clone size: many; CDR3 DNA: TGCAGTGCTAGGTCAGGCCACGAGCAGTACTTC; CDR3 protein: CSARSGHEQYF
CDR3 length: 14; D gene: TRBD1; J gene: TRBJ2-7; V gene: TRBV5-6; clone size: many; CDR3 DNA: TGTGCCAGCGATAAGACGGGACAGTCCTACGAGCAGTACTTC; CDR3 protein: CASDKTGQSYEQYF
CDR3 length: 11; D gene: -; J gene: TRBJ2-7; V gene: TRBV11-2; clone size: many; CDR3 DNA: TGTGCCAGCAGCTTAGTATCTGAGCAGTACTTC; CDR3 protein: CASSLVSEQYF
CDR3 length: 12; D gene: -; J gene: TRBJ1-1; V gene: TRBV5-1; clone size: many; CDR3 DNA: TGCGCCAGCACCGACAACCGGGGCGAAGCTTTCTTT; CDR3 protein: CASTDNRGEAFF
CDR3 length: 14; D gene: TRBD1; J gene: TRBJ1-2; V gene: TRBV20-1; clone size: many; CDR3 DNA: TGCAGTGCTAGAGGGGGGACAGGGAACTATGGCTACACCTTC; CDR3 protein: CSARGGTGNYGYTF
CDR3 length: 15; D gene: -; J gene: TRBJ2-1; V gene: TRBV10-1; clone size: -; CDR3 DNA: TGCGCCAGCAGTGAGTCGCGAGCTCTTTTCGATGAGCAGTTCTTC; CDR3 protein: CASSESRALFDEQFF
CDR3 length: 12; D gene: -; J gene: TRBJ2-1; V gene: TRBV20-1; clone size: -; CDR3 DNA: TGCAGTGGCGGCGGGATCAACAATGAGCAGTTCTTC; CDR3 protein: CSGGGINNEQFF
CDR3 length: 15; D gene: -; J gene: TRBJ2-7; V gene: TRBV18; clone size: -; CDR3 DNA: TGTGCCAGCTCACCACCGGCGGGGATTTCCTACGAGCAGTACTTC; CDR3 protein: CASSPPAGISYEQYF
CDR3 length: 13; D gene: -; J gene: TRBJ1-1; V gene: TRBV20-1; clone size: once; CDR3 DNA: TGCAGTGCTAGGGGGGAGGCGGGCACTGAAGCTTTCTTT; CDR3 protein: CSARGEAGTEAFF
CDR3 length: 13; D gene: -; J gene: TRBJ1-6; V gene: TRBV4-1; clone size: many; CDR3 DNA: TGCGCCAGCAGCCAAGATGTTCAGACACCCCTCCACTTT; CDR3 protein: CASSQDVQTPLHF
CDR3 length: 18; D gene: TRBD2; J gene: TRBJ2-3; V gene: TRBV7-3; clone size: few; CDR3 DNA: TGTGCCAGCAGCTCGACAAGAAGGACGGGAGGTTCAACAGATACGCAGTATTTT; CDR3 protein: CASSSTRRTGGSTDTQYF
CDR3 length: 15; D gene: -; J gene: TRBJ2-5; V gene: TRBV7-2; clone size: few; CDR3 DNA: TGTGCCAGCAGCCCCCGCCGGTCCGGGCGTGGGGACCAGTACTTC; CDR3 protein: CASSPRRSGRGDQYF
CDR3 length: 14; D gene: -; J gene: TRBJ1-4; V gene: TRBV19; clone size: many; CDR3 DNA: TGTGCCAGTAGGCAACAGGGATCAAATGAAAAACTGTTTTTT; CDR3 protein: CASRQQGSNEKLFF
CDR3 length: 15; D gene: -; J gene: TRBJ2-1; V gene: TRBV29-1; clone size: -; CDR3 DNA: TGCAGCGTTGCTTCCCCTAGGACAGCTTACAATGAGCAGTTCTTC; CDR3 protein: CSVASPRTAYNEQFF
CDR3 length: 15; D gene: TRBD2; J gene: TRBJ2-3; V gene: TRBV28; clone size: many; CDR3 DNA: TGTGCCAGCAGCCGGACTAGCGCCGACACAGATACGCAGTATTTT; CDR3 protein: CASSRTSADTDTQYF
CDR3 length: 14; D gene: -; J gene: TRBJ1-2; V gene: TRBV11-2; clone size: many; CDR3 DNA: TGTGCCAGCAGCTTAGATCGGACAGTCAAAGGCTACACCTTC; CDR3 protein: CASSLDRTVKGYTF
CDR3 length: 14; D gene: -; J gene: TRBJ2-1; V gene: TRBV6-2/TRBV6-3; clone size: many; CDR3 DNA: TGTGCCAGCAGTTACAATAGCGTACACAATGAGCAGTTCTTC; CDR3 protein: CASSYNSVHNEQFF